A single sample gave rise to the 25 T cell receptor beta chains below, sequenced in a study of T cell changes during pregnancy in multiple sclerosis. Sequencing used immunoSEQ multiplex PCR; TCRdb keeps in-frame clones, though not all of them. Altogether over 50,000 clones are present, 87% being singletons, with the ten largest covering approximately 5%. Sample: peripheral blood from another person, used as feeder cells. These receptor sequences come from a human donor whose cells served as feeder cells for cultures in a pregnancy study.

The CDR3 DNA reads TGTGCCAGCAGCCCCCCTGGGACAGCGGACTACAATGAGCAGTTCTTC. Translated, it gives CASSPPGTADYNEQFF. The chain has TRBV7-2 and TRBJ2-1; TRBD1 matches 7 bases. The germline V gene has CDR1 SGHTA and CDR2 FQGNSA. After removal of 5 bases from V and 3 bases from J, the junction contained 10 bases not matched to a gene. The CDR3 runs 16 residues.

The CDR3 protein is CASSGQQGSTEAFF. CDR3 nucleotide sequence: TGTGCCAGCAGTGGGCAACAGGGGAGCACTGAAGCTTTCTTT. V usage is TRBV6-1 and J usage is TRBJ1-1, with 7 bases identical to TRBD1. This CDR3 region has 14 residues. Germline-derived CDR1 and CDR2 are MNHNS and SASEGT. V trimming: 4 bases; J trimming: 4 bases; junction bases outside the gene matches: 6.

This chain uses TRBV7-3 with TRBJ2-2, with D possibly TRBD2 on 5 matching bases. Looked up from germline, CDR1 is SGHTA and CDR2 is FQGTGA. Trimming pared 5 bases from V and 1 base from J, leaving 14 bases between. The CDR3 is 16 amino acids. The CDR3 spells CASSLLVTMNTGELFF. In DNA form, the CDR3 reads TGTGCCAGCAGCCTACTAGTGACCATGAACACCGGGGAGCTGTTTTTT.

This sequence joins TRBV19 and TRBJ2-1; D remains unclear. The germline CDR1 and CDR2 sequences are LNHDA and SQIVND (reference sequence). The CDR3 extends over 14 amino acids. V lost 2 bases and J 6 bases, leaving 11 bases between the germline ends. CDR3 in DNA: TGTGCCAGTAGTATAAGTCGTGCCGTCAATGAGCAGTTCTTC. This sequence encodes CASSISRAVNEQFF.

The chain couples TRBV4-1 to TRBJ1-4; no clear D. V lost 0 bases to trimming and J lost 7 bases, with 18 bases between them. Germline lookup yields CDR1 MGHRA and CDR2 YSYEKL. This CDR3 contains 17 residues. DNA for the CDR3: TGCGCCAGCAGCCAAGATCCTCAATTCGAGTTCGGTGAAAAACTGTTTTTT. Translating it yields CASSQDPQFEFGEKLFF.

The rearrangement uses TRBV7-8 and TRBJ2-5, with TRBD2 identical over 10 bases. The CDR3 extends over 16 amino acids. Germline V CDR1 and CDR2: SGHVS, FQNEAQ. V lost 5 bases to trimming and J lost 1 base; unmatched junction nucleotides: 7. CDR3 in DNA: TGTGCCAGCAGCCCCCTAGCGGGAGTGGGCCAAGAGACCCAGTACTTC. Amino acids: CASSPLAGVGQETQYF.

The gene calls are TRBV19 and TRBJ2-3, with 9 bases that match TRBD1. This CDR3 region has 14 residues. J gave up 5 bases and V 6 bases, and 6 bases lay outside the gene matches. Germline V gene sequence: CDR1 LNHDA, CDR2 SQIVND (reference sequence). The DNA of the CDR3 is TGTGCCAGTAGCCCACAGGGGGCTCAAGATACGCAGTATTTT. This codes for CASSPQGAQDTQYF.

A few counts support this clone. The chain carries TRBV2 and TRBJ2-5; the match to TRBD1 covers 7 bases. Trimming removed 6 bases from V and 1 base from J; junction bases left unmatched: 2. The germline gives CDR1 SNHLY, CDR2 FYNNEI. The CDR3 contains 13 residues. The CDR3 nucleotides are TGTGCCAGCAGGAGGGGGCCCCAAGAGACCCAGTACTTC. As protein: CASRRGPQETQYF.

V is TRBV6-5 and J is TRBJ1-2; weak D call: TRBD1 (6 bases). This CDR3 spans 15 amino acids. Germline V lookup: CDR1 MNHEY, CDR2 SVGAGI. Trimming shortened V by 2 bases and J by 3 bases, and 13 bases separated the two germline ends. CDR3 sequence reads: CASSYLVGQYYGYTF. CDR3 sequence (DNA): TGTGCCAGCAGTTACCTTGTAGGACAGTACTATGGCTACACCTTC.

This clone was counted once. The gene calls are TRBV7-9 and TRBJ1-2; 7 bases fit TRBD1. There are 14 residues in the CDR3. CDR1 and CDR2 from the germline V gene are SEHNR and FQNEAQ (reference sequence). J lost 2 bases, V lost 5 bases, and 5 bases had no gene match. The CDR3 sequence is CASSRGQRNYGYTF. Here the CDR3 DNA reads TGTGCCAGCAGCAGGGGACAGAGAAACTATGGCTACACCTTC.

This chain joins TRBV5-1 and TRBJ2-3; D is unresolved. The germline V gene encodes CDR1 SGHRS and CDR2 YFSETQ. V lost 4 bases, J lost 4 bases, and 10 bases lay in between. The length of the CDR3 is 13 residues. The CDR3 sequence is CASSPTGSDTQYF. CDR3 in DNA: TGCGCCAGCAGCCCGACGGGTTCAGATACGCAGTATTTT.

The chain's CDR3 is CATSLDRGNSPLHF. DNA for the CDR3: TGTGCCACCAGCCTAGACAGGGGGAATTCACCCCTCCACTTT. This chain connects TRBV15 to TRBJ1-6, with 9 bases identical to TRBD1. The V gene's germline CDR1 is LNHNV and CDR2 YYDKDF (reference sequence). The CDR3 is 14 residues long. V was pared by 5 bases and J by 7 bases, with 3 bases of the junction left unmatched.

V is TRBV4-2 and J is TRBJ2-3; D is perhaps TRBD1 (5 bases). Germline V CDR1 and CDR2: LGHNA, YNFKEQ. V lost 3 bases and J lost 2, with 6 bases in between. This CDR3 contains 13 residues. The CDR3 reads CASSQGHTDTQYF. CDR3 DNA sequence: TGTGCCAGCAGCCAGGGGCACACAGATACGCAGTATTTT.

J is TRBJ2-5 and V is TRBV29-1; D might be TRBD1 (5 bases). Germline values: CDR1 SQVTM, CDR2 ANQGSEA. Trimming left V 3 bases short and J 2 bases short, with 22 bases between. This CDR3 is built from 17 residues. The DNA of the CDR3 is TGCAGCGTTGACCCGTATGGTCCCTCTGGGGCACAAGAGACCCAGTACTTC. This gives the protein CSVDPYGPSGAQETQYF.

This clone was observed once. The V gene is TRBV5-4, the J gene TRBJ2-3, with TRBD2 matching over 8 bases. Trimming removed 3 bases from V and 4 bases from J; junction bases left unmatched: 4. This CDR3 is 14 amino acids long. Germline V gives CDR1 SGHNT, CDR2 YYREEE (reference sequence). As DNA, the CDR3 is TGTGCCAGCAGCTCGGGAGGGAGCGCAGATACGCAGTATTTT. Translated: CASSSGGSADTQYF.

V usage is TRBV28 and J usage is TRBJ1-5; D remains ambiguous. CDR1 and CDR2 from the germline V gene are MDHEN and SYDVKM. The CDR3 is 11 amino acids. Trimming took off 2 bases at V and 7 bases at J, with 3 bases between the two ends. CDR3 nucleotide sequence: TGTGCCAGCAGTTTAAGGCAGCCCCAGCATTTT. This sequence encodes CASSLRQPQHF. Looking up the rest from reference TRBV28 and TRBJ1-5 gives the full variable domain: DVKVTQSSRYLVKRTGEKVFLECVQDMDHENMFWYRQDPGLGLRLIYFSYDVKMKEKGDIPEGYSVSREKKERFSLILESASTNQTSMYLCASSLRQPQHFGDGTRLSIL.

This rearrangement joins TRBV6-1 to TRBJ1-1, with D unresolved. The CDR3 covers 14 residues. V lost 2 bases and J 2 bases, leaving 9 bases between the germline ends. In germline, CDR1 is MNHNS, CDR2 SASEGT. In DNA, the CDR3 is TGTGCCAGCAGTGAAAGCTTGAGTAACACTGAAGCTTTCTTT. Its protein is CASSESLSNTEAFF.

The rearrangement joins TRBV6-5 to TRBJ1-1; D is unclear. Germline loops: CDR1 MNHEY, CDR2 SVGAGI. V lost 6 bases, J lost 1 base, and 6 bases lay in between. The CDR3 extends over 12 amino acids. CDR3 sequence reads: CASSGANTEAFF. The DNA of the CDR3 is TGTGCCAGCAGCGGTGCGAACACTGAAGCTTTCTTT.

The chain joins TRBV5-4 to TRBJ1-2; TRBD1 aligns across 9 bases. The germline gives CDR1 SGHNT, CDR2 YYREEE (reference sequence). The CDR3 covers 16 residues. With 4 bases clipped from V and 5 bases from J, the junction kept 12 bases outside the gene matches. The DNA of the CDR3 is TGTGCCAGCAGCCTCAGGACAGGGGAGGGCCCATATGGCTACACCTTC. This encodes CASSLRTGEGPYGYTF.

The chain employs TRBV30 and TRBJ1-3; a weak D match, TRBD1 (5 bases). Germline CDR1 reads GTSNPN; CDR2 reads SVGIG (reference sequence). Trimming took off 4 bases at V and 0 bases at J, with 10 bases between the two ends. The CDR3 is 14 amino acids. The CDR3 is CAWTGTFSGNTIYF. The CDR3 DNA follows: TGTGCCTGGACAGGGACCTTCTCTGGAAACACCATATATTTT.

The rearrangement links TRBV18 to TRBJ1-1; 9 positions agree with TRBD1. Trimming cost V 5 bases and J 1 base; bases outside gene matches: 8. The CDR3 extends over 16 amino acids. CDR1 KGHSH and CDR2 LQKENI come from the germline V gene. CDR3 sequence: CASSVTGGPSNTEAFF. The CDR3 bases are TGTGCCAGCTCAGTGACAGGGGGTCCGTCGAACACTGAAGCTTTCTTT.

The V and J genes are TRBV29-1 and TRBJ2-7, with a possible D match to TRBD2 (5 bases). This CDR3 region has 13 residues. Germline CDR1 and CDR2: SQVTM and ANQGSEA. The V end was cut by 4 bases, the J end by 3 bases, with 13 bases between. The CDR3 DNA reads as TGCAGCGTTGGGAGTTTGGGAGTCTACGAGCAGTACTTC. It encodes CSVGSLGVYEQYF.

V gene TRBV7-8 combines with J gene TRBJ2-3; 8 bases are shared with TRBD2. There are 15 residues in the CDR3. Unmatched junction bases numbered 7, after V lost 4 bases and J lost 4 bases. Germline values: CDR1 SGHVS, CDR2 FQNEAQ. CDR3 loop: CASSSTGAGADTQYF. Here the CDR3 DNA reads TGTGCCAGCAGCTCCACCGGAGCGGGGGCAGATACGCAGTATTTT.

This clone came up once. The chain links TRBV18 to TRBJ2-2; the D gene is possibly TRBD2 (6 bases). The CDR3 runs to 15 residues. CDR1 is KGHSH, CDR2 LQKENI, per germline. Trimming stripped 4 bases from V and 3 bases from J, with 12 bases between. The CDR3 DNA reads as TGTGCCAGCTCACAGAGACTAGGCGACACCGGGGAGCTGTTTTTT. It codes for CASSQRLGDTGELFF.

V and J are TRBV5-4 and TRBJ2-3; TRBD2 aligns across 10 bases. The CDR3 contains 17 residues. The V segment lost 4 bases and the J segment 1 base; nucleotides outside the gene matches: 9. In germline, CDR1 is SGHNT, CDR2 YYREEE (reference sequence). Here the CDR3 reads CASSLTRLAGRTDTQYF. The CDR3 DNA sequence: TGTGCCAGCAGCCTCACCCGACTAGCGGGTCGCACAGATACGCAGTATTTT.